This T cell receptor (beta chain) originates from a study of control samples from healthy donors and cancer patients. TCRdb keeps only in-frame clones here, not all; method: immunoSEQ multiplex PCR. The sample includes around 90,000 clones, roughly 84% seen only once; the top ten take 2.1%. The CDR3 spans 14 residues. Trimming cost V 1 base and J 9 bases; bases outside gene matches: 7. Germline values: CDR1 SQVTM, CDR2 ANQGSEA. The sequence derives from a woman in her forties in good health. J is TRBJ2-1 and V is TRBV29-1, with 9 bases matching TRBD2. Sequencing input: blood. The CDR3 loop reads CSVEVGGGAGEQFF. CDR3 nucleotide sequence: TGCAGCGTTGAAGTTGGCGGGGGGGCCGGTGAGCAGTTCTTC.